There are a few counts of the clone carrying this TCR beta chain. Antigen unknown. In the library, individual cDNA molecules carried attached unique molecular identifiers. Using its own MiXCR run on the 5' RACE reads, TCRdb lists one record per CDR3 protein. The sample includes approximately 100,000 distinct CDR3 sequences, 15% to 20% seen only once; the top ten take around 1.3%. This sample was taken from a study of early T cells in non-severe SARS-CoV-2 infection. Notes on the study in general: VDJdb-based annotation leaned toward anti-spike CD8 responses and missed private and CD4 specificities.

This clonotype originated in an adult who was a healthcare worker with PCR-confirmed SARS-CoV-2 infection or an uninfected control (not recorded which). Sequencing was carried out using whole blood.

The CDR3 DNA is TGCGCCAGCAGCCCCTGGACTAGCGCGGGAGAGACCCAGTACTTC. It translates to CASSPWTSAGETQYF. The chain uses TRBV5-1 and TRBJ2-5, with 9 bases lining up with TRBD2. The CDR3 has 15 residues. Losses at the gene ends were 4 bases for V and 4 bases for J; bases not matched to a gene: 8. Germline-derived CDR1 and CDR2 are SGHRS and YFSETQ.